This record looks at one T cell receptor beta chain sequence and its context. What it binds is not known. These data come from a study of T cell repertoires in cytomegalovirus infection. Study summary: CMV infection and matching HLA type were both indicated by public TCR beta signatures.

The study's findings and limits: Accumulated public TCR beta family frequency recognized individuals carrying CMV together with the relevant HLA. CMV-specific TCR beta clonotypes restricted by HLA-C were the ones dominating the ex vivo response.

TCRdb independently ran MiXCR on the reads; one entry per CDR3 protein. Among approximately 260,000 distinct CDR3 sequences listed, about 20% were seen once. The TCR sequence derives from a human donor in good health (CMV status not recorded). Some clones in this sample may be carry-over from other donors' samples. The specimen was cultured PBMCs, collected from culture after CMV antigen stimulation.

CDR3: CSARVLSNTEAFF. The CDR3 region has the DNA TGCAGTGCTAGAGTACTATCGAACACTGAAGCTTTCTTT. The V gene is TRBV20-1, the J gene TRBJ1-1; D ambiguous. CDR3 length equals 13 residues. CDR1 is DFQATT and CDR2 is SNEGSKA in the germline V gene (reference sequence). Deletions cut 1 base from V and 1 base from J, with 7 bases between.